The present T cell receptor (beta chain) was sequenced within a study of blood T cells in healthy people across ages. Overall study results and limits: Per million T cells, the diversity of TCR beta decreased roughly linearly as age advanced.

The second PCR ran roughly 6 to 12 cycles with a sample-barcoded 5' primer and J-beta primers. From each sample, at least 2.5 million paired-end reads containing CDR3 were obtained. TCRdb reprocessed the 5' RACE reads via MiXCR and lists one record per CDR3 protein. The table includes about 930,000 distinct CDR3 sequences, 25% to 35% detected once. About this clonotype itself: The antigen remains unidentified.

The CDR3 consists of 13 residues. Looked up from germline, CDR1 is KGHSH and CDR2 is LQKENI. These data also formed part of another study, on T cells of mothers and their children.

V is TRBV18 and J is TRBJ2-5, with TRBD1 matching over 7 bases. Near its end, the DNA agrees better with TRBJ2-7, so the J call may be wrong. Sample: blood. The receptor comes from a woman aged 40 to 50 in good health. The CDR3 reads CASSPTQGSEQYF. In DNA, the CDR3 is TGTGCCAGCTCCCCAACACAGGGGAGCGAGCAGTACTTC.